The clone carrying this TCR beta chain was counted at least ten times. The entry originates in a study of blood T cell repertoires in COVID-19. In the study overall: COVID-19 samples, acute and convalescent, were from the United States, Italy and Spain. Sources were T cells, B-cell-depleted T cells, or PBMCs; the material itself was cDNA or gDNA.

In the original processing: Using reference gene primer amplification, nucleated cell counts were estimated. Here immunoSEQ multiplex PCR was the method, and the copy in TCRdb shows in-frame clones only, minus some. That table furnishes V, J and clone size, whereas the DNA furnished D and trimming. In the table there are some 170,000 clones, under 85% of which are singletons. V was pared by 2 bases and J by 7 bases, with 11 bases between. Germline lookup yields CDR1 SQVTM and CDR2 ANQGSEA. CDR3 length: 12 amino acids. Sequencing used peripheral blood. The sequence came from a man between 65 and 85 years old with acute or convalescent COVID-19. This sequence joins TRBV29-1 and TRBJ1-2; D not resolved. The CDR3 DNA reads as TGCAGCGTTGAACTCGGGTCGGCTGGCTACACCTTC. Protein: CSVELGSAGYTF.